Listed here are 25 T cell receptor beta chains from one sample, sequenced in a study of blood T cells in healthy people across ages. The second PCR ran about 6 to 11 cycles with a sample-barcoded 5' primer and J-beta primers. Via MiXCR, TCRdb re-called the 5' RACE reads, giving one row per CDR3 protein. The table records fewer than 900,000 distinct CDR3 sequences, roughly two fifths of them present only once. The sequenced sample consisted of blood. The receptors derive from a woman aged 60-70 years in good health.

The V gene is TRBV6-5, the J gene TRBJ2-1; no clear D gene. This CDR3 is built from 13 residues. With 5 bases removed from V and 7 bases from J, the gap between germline ends came to 12 bases. The germline CDR1 and CDR2 sequences are MNHEY and SVGAGI. The CDR3 spells CASSGLVRNEQFF. The CDR3 DNA reads as TGTGCCAGCAGTGGGTTGGTTCGGAATGAGCAGTTCTTC.

The chain has TRBV4-2 and TRBJ2-5; 7 nucleotides agree with TRBD2. Germline lookup yields CDR1 LGHNA and CDR2 YNFKEQ. The CDR3 sequence is 17 residues long. V lost 1 base to trimming and J lost 4 bases; unmatched junction nucleotides: 12. The CDR3 is CASSQAVVGGPTETQYF. DNA of the CDR3: TGTGCCAGCAGCCAAGCGGTTGTGGGAGGGCCGACAGAGACCCAGTACTTC.

The chain recombines TRBV12-3 or TRBV12-4 with TRBJ2-5; TRBD2 matches at 12 bases. V lost 4 bases and J lost 3; bases outside the gene matches: 9. The CDR3 covers 17 residues. CDR3: CASSSPSGGATEETQYF. The DNA of the CDR3 is TGTGCCAGCAGTTCCCCTAGCGGGGGGGCGACCGAAGAGACCCAGTACTTC.

On this clonotype itself: A read error may account for a junction end that differs from germline. The V and J genes are TRBV4-2 and TRBJ2-5; D might be TRBD2 (6 bases). This CDR3 has 15 amino acids. Germline V gene sequence: CDR1 LGHNA, CDR2 YNFKEQ. The CDR3 region has the DNA TGTGCCCGCAGCCAAGCCCTAGCGAGCCAAGAGACCCAGTACTTC. Protein product: CARSQALASQETQYF.

The chain employs TRBV3-1 and TRBJ2-1, with TRBD2 matching over 8 bases. The V segment lost 2 bases and the J segment 2 bases; nucleotides outside the gene matches: 5. The CDR3 is 16 amino acids. Germline V gene sequence: CDR1 LGHDT, CDR2 YNNKEL (reference sequence). The CDR3, as DNA: TGTGCCAGCAGCCAACAGACTAGCGTGGCCTACAATGAGCAGTTCTTC. This encodes CASSQQTSVAYNEQFF.

J is TRBJ2-1 and V is TRBV30; 11 nucleotides agree with TRBD1. The J call may not be correct, given that the DNA end is closer to TRBJ2-7. CDR3 length: 14 amino acids. CDR1 is GTSNPN, CDR2 SVGIG, per germline (reference sequence). The CDR3 nucleotides read TGTGCCGGTTTAAAGGGACAGGGGGCCTACGAGCAGTACTTC. Protein sequence: CAGLKGQGAYEQYF.

This clonotype has at least ten counts. The chain recombines TRBV5-1 with TRBJ2-7; 8 bases fit TRBD1. CDR1 and CDR2 (germline): SGHRS, YFSETQ. The CDR3 totals 12 residues. Unmatched junction bases numbered 2, after V lost 5 bases and J lost 4 bases. Written as DNA, the CDR3 is TGCGCCAGCAGACGGGACAGGTACGAGCAGTACTTC. Its protein product is CASRRDRYEQYF.

This clonotype was seen only once. V usage is TRBV29-1 and J usage is TRBJ2-3; D remains ambiguous. Per germline, CDR1 SQVTM and CDR2 ANQGSEA. The CDR3 covers 13 residues. With 7 bases removed from V and 2 bases from J, the gap between germline ends came to 13 bases. The CDR3 reads CSGGVRDTDTQYF. The CDR3 DNA reads TGCAGCGGCGGTGTTAGAGACACAGATACGCAGTATTTT.

The J gene is TRBJ2-1, the V gene TRBV20-1, with unresolved D. Germline V CDR1 and CDR2: DFQATT, SNEGSKA (reference sequence). This CDR3 has 13 residues. V lost 0 bases to trimming and J lost 8 bases, with 11 bases between them. CDR3 DNA sequence: TGCAGTGCTAGAGATCCTTTAAGGGATGAGCAGTTCTTC. Amino acids: CSARDPLRDEQFF.

This clonotype was detected many times. CDR3 protein: CASSSQGTGPDEQYF. The CDR3 bases are TGCGCCAGCAGCTCTCAAGGGACAGGCCCGGACGAGCAGTACTTC. The chain couples TRBV5-1 to TRBJ2-7, with TRBD1 matching over 8 bases. Germline-derived CDR1 and CDR2 are SGHRS and YFSETQ. The CDR3 sequence is 15 residues long. V was pared by 3 bases and J by 5 bases, with 10 bases of the junction left unmatched.

This clonotype occurred a few times. The rearrangement uses TRBV29-1 and TRBJ1-5; D is unclear. Trimming took off 7 bases at V and 7 bases at J, with 8 bases between the two ends. This CDR3 has 10 amino acids. The V gene's germline CDR1 is SQVTM and CDR2 ANQGSEA. This CDR3 is CSAGVQPQHF. DNA for the CDR3: TGCAGCGCTGGGGTCCAGCCCCAGCATTTT.

This clonotype was observed at least ten times. The V and J genes are TRBV4-3 and TRBJ1-2, with 8 bases lining up with TRBD1. Germline assignment: CDR1 LGHNA and CDR2 YSLEER. V lost 1 base and J lost 5; bases outside the gene matches: 6. The CDR3 has 15 amino acids. CDR3 protein: CASSQGNRGVYGYTF. For the CDR3, the DNA is TGCGCCAGCAGCCAAGGGAACAGGGGGGTGTATGGCTACACCTTC.

This clonotype occurred many times. The chain combines TRBV12-3 or TRBV12-4 with TRBJ2-7; no firm D call. Trimming took 6 bases from V and 5 from J, leaving 8 bases between them. The CDR3 spans 11 residues. CDR3 sequence reads: CASSNGNEQYF. CDR3 DNA: TGTGCCAGCAGCAACGGTAACGAGCAGTACTTC.

This clonotype was recorded at least ten times. The chain links TRBV29-1 to TRBJ2-3; TRBD2 matches 7 bases. With 7 bases clipped from V and 4 bases from J, the junction kept 8 bases outside the gene matches. Germline lookup yields CDR1 SQVTM and CDR2 ANQGSEA. The CDR3 contains 13 residues. CDR3 sequence: CSGAREYSDTQYF. The CDR3 DNA is TGCAGCGGGGCGCGGGAGTACTCAGATACGCAGTATTTT.

The V and J genes are TRBV24-1 and TRBJ2-5, with D possibly being TRBD2 (5 bases). Trimming pared 7 bases from V and 7 bases from J, leaving 15 bases between. CDR1 KGHDR and CDR2 SFDVKD come from the germline V gene. The CDR3 totals 13 residues. The CDR3 DNA reads TGTGCCACCAGCTGGGGTAGGGAGATGACCCAGTACTTC. This sequence encodes CATSWGREMTQYF.

This clonotype was seen once. The J gene is TRBJ2-3, the V gene TRBV7-8; weak D call: TRBD1 (7 bases). The V gene lost 4 bases and the J gene lost 5 bases, with 13 bases spanning the gap. This CDR3 comprises 14 residues. Germline V gene lookup returns CDR1 SGHVS and CDR2 FQNEAQ. CDR3 sequence: CASSYDREEDTQYF. The CDR3, as DNA: TGTGCCAGCAGCTATGACAGGGAGGAAGATACGCAGTATTTT.

This rearrangement joins TRBV24-1 to TRBJ2-1; D possibly corresponds to TRBD1 (5 bases). The V gene lost 12 bases and the J gene lost 0 bases, with 14 bases spanning the gap. The length of the CDR3 is 14 residues. CDR1 KGHDR and CDR2 SFDVKD come from the germline V gene. CDR3 loop: CAPKGPRSYNEQFF. CDR3 coding DNA: TGTGCCCCAAAGGGGCCGCGCTCCTACAATGAGCAGTTCTTC.

The genes are TRBV9 and TRBJ2-3, with TRBD2 matching 8 bases. From germline, CDR1 is SGDLS and CDR2 YYNGEE. V trimming: 4 bases; J trimming: 2 bases; junction bases outside the gene matches: 12. This CDR3 has 17 amino acids. The CDR3 sequence is CASSPLTAGATTDTQYF. The CDR3 DNA sequence: TGTGCCAGCAGCCCCCTGACAGCGGGAGCCACCACAGATACGCAGTATTTT.

The V and J genes are TRBV29-1 and TRBJ1-2; tentatively, D is TRBD1 (5 bases). The CDR3 totals 10 residues. CDR1 and CDR2 (germline): SQVTM, ANQGSEA. The CDR3 nucleotides are TGCGGCGGGGGGGACTATGGCTACACCTTC. Protein: CGGGDYGYTF.

This rearrangement joins TRBV13 to TRBJ2-2; TRBD2 matches at 11 bases. The CDR3 has 16 amino acids. Germline CDR1 PRHDT, CDR2 FYEKMQ (reference sequence). V lost 5 bases and J lost 7; bases outside the gene matches: 9. CDR3: CASSPLTSGTVGELFF. The CDR3 DNA follows: TGTGCCAGCAGCCCCCTGACTAGCGGGACTGTCGGGGAGCTGTTTTTT.

The chain employs TRBV29-1 and TRBJ2-5; maybe TRBD2 (5 bases). Looked up from germline, CDR1 is SQVTM and CDR2 is ANQGSEA. The CDR3 covers 12 residues. V was trimmed by 7 bases and J by 11 bases, leaving 20 bases between them. CDR3 protein: CSARADYNEQYF. The CDR3 DNA follows: TGCAGCGCTCGGGCCGACTACAATGAGCAGTACTTC.

This clonotype occurred once. The V call is TRBV27, the J call TRBJ2-2, with D maybe TRBD1 (6 bases). In germline, CDR1 is MNHEY, CDR2 SMNVEV (reference sequence). This CDR3 comprises 15 residues. Trimming removed 6 bases at V and 5 bases at J, with 16 bases between. CDR3 sequence (DNA): TGTGCCAGCAGCATTGGGACAAAAACAACCGGGGAGCTGTTTTTT. Its translation is CASSIGTKTTGELFF.

This clonotype appeared a few times. The chain recombines TRBV5-1 with TRBJ2-7, with a possible D match to TRBD1 (5 bases). The CDR3 totals 14 residues. Germline V gene data show CDR1 as SGHRS and CDR2 as YFSETQ. V lost 3 bases, J lost 6 bases, and 16 bases lay in between. The DNA of the CDR3 is TGCGCCAGCAGCTCCTCCCTTGGGGCAGGCGAGCAGTACTTC. Amino acids: CASSSSLGAGEQYF.

The chain is built from TRBV5-1 and TRBJ2-1; the D is unclear. This CDR3 contains 13 residues. Trimming left V 2 bases short and J 5 bases short, with 8 bases between. Germline V gene sequence: CDR1 SGHRS, CDR2 YFSETQ. CDR3 DNA sequence: TGCGCCAGCAGCTTTAAGGCCGACAATGAGCAGTTCTTC. This sequence encodes CASSFKADNEQFF.

This clonotype was detected a few times. The genes are TRBV10-3 and TRBJ2-3; D is perhaps TRBD2 (6 bases). The CDR3 is made up of 13 amino acids. Germline V gene sequence: CDR1 ENHRY, CDR2 SYGVKD. The V end was cut by 11 bases, the J end by 1 base, with 13 bases between. The CDR3 region is CAFRDLRTDTQYF. In DNA form, the CDR3 reads TGTGCCTTCCGGGACTTACGCACAGATACGCAGTATTTT.